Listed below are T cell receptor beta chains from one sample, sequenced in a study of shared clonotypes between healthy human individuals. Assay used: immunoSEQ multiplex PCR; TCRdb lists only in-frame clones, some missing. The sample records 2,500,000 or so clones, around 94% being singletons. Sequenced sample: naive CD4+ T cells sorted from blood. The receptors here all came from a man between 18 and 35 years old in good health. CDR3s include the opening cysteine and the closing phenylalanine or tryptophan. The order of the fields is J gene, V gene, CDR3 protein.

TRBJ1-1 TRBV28 CASSWGLGEAFF
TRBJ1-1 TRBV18 CASSPPEVINTEAFF
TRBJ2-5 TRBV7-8 CASSLYQRGRPGETQYF
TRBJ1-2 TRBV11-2 CASSLERTLLNYGYTF
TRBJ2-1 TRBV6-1 CASNSQGFPDEQFF
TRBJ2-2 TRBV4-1 CASSHPTSGRQELFF
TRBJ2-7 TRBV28 CASSENRWTSTYEQYF
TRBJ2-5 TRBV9 CASSVGSSGGRQETQYF
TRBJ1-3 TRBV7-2 CASSPEGGTSGNTIYF
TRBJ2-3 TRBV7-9 CASSFWTSGRSSTDTQYF
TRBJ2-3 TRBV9 CASSVISGGTDTQYF
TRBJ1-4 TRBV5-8 CASSPRDRLMGKLFF
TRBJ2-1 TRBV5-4 CASSLFASGVLTYNEQFF
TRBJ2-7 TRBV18 CASSPPSRGSYEQYF
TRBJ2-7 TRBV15 CATSRDRTYGNEQYF
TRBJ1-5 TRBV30 CAWSGNNQPQHF
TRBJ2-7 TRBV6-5 CASSYSGGREYEQYF
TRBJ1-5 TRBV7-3 CASSADRGGNQPQHF
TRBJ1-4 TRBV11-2 CASSKGGTFEKLFF
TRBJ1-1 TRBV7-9 CASSLIVVSEAFF
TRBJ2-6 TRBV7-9 CASSQTQGTGANVLTF
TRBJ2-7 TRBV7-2 CASSLVSLGGVYF
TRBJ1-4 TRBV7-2 CASSRRTGEKLFF
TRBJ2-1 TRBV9 CASSGGSGFPYNEQFF
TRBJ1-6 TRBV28 CASSVRAGNSPLHF
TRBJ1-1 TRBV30 CAWSTQGGTEAFF
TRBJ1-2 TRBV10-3 CATPKGTGVNYGYTF
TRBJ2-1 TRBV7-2 CASSVAGGIYNEQFF
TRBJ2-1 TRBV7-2 CASSSTGGSYNEQFF
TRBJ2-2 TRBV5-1 CASSLVTLAENTGELFF
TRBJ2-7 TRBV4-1 CASSQERVPPYEQYF